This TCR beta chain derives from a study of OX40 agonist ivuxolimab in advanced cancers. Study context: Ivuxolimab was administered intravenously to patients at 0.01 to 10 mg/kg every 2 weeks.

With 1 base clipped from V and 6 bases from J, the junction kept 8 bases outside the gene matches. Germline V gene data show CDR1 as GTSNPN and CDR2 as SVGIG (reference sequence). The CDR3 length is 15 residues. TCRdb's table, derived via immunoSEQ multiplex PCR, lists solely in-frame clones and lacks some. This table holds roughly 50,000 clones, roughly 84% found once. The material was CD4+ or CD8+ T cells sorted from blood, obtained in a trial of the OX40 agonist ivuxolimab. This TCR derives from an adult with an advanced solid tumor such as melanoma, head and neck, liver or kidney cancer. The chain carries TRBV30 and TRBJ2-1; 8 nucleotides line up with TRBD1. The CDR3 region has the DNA TGTGCCTGGAGTGATTCGGACAGGGTTGGCAATGAGCAGTTCTTC. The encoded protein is CAWSDSDRVGNEQFF.